This TCR beta chain is from a study of graft-versus-host responses after intestinal transplantation. Trimming removed 4 bases at V and 7 bases at J, with 17 bases between. There are 16 residues in the CDR3. Germline CDR1 reads MNHEY; CDR2 reads SVGAGI. Sequencing used immunoSEQ multiplex PCR; TCRdb keeps in-frame clones, though not all of them. The profile covers 9,900 or so clones, with 88% appearing a single time and 9.9% taken by the ten largest. V and J are TRBV6-5 and TRBJ1-6; a weak D match, TRBD1 (5 bases). Specimen: PBMCs, collected 230 to 250 days after intestinal transplant. The source is a human patient who received an intestinal transplant, so some T cells may come from the graft donor. The DNA for the CDR3 is TGTGCCAGCAGTTTAACCTTGGGGGGACTGAATTCACCCCTCCACTTT. Translated: CASSLTLGGLNSPLHF.